This TCR beta chain comes out of a study of PD-1 blockade in classical Hodgkin lymphoma. V was pared by 4 bases and J by 5 bases, with 18 bases between. The CDR3 consists of 16 residues. CDR1 is LNHDA and CDR2 is SQIVND in the germline V gene (reference sequence). The method was immunoSEQ multiplex PCR; TCRdb's version includes in-frame clones alone and lacks a portion of them. This sample has under 80,000 clones, with roughly 92% found just once. The time point: newly diagnosed, previously untreated cHL patient sample. The receptor was derived from a human donor with classical Hodgkin lymphoma. Sequencing used peripheral blood mononuclear cells (PBMCs). The chain has TRBV19 and TRBJ1-5; D perhaps matches TRBD1 (5 bases). The CDR3 nucleotides are TGTGCCAGTAGTACCTGGCGAGGGGTATCGGATCAGCCCCAGCATTTT. Its translation is CASSTWRGVSDQPQHF.